These 25 T cell receptor beta chains share one sample of origin, sequenced in a study of blood T cells in healthy people across ages. Combining a sample-barcoded 5' primer with a J-beta primer mix, a second PCR ran for roughly 7 to 12 cycles. TCRdb re-called the 5' RACE reads with MiXCR, one entry per CDR3 protein. The profile shows fewer than 2 million distinct CDR3 sequences, about 39% of them singletons. The sequenced sample consisted of blood. Receptor source: a human donor in good health.

The chain combines TRBV7-2 with TRBJ2-7, with a tentative D call TRBD2 (7 bases). The CDR3 contains 13 residues. CDR1 and CDR2 (germline): SGHTA, FQGNSA. Trimming pared 3 bases from V and 5 bases from J, leaving 11 bases between. The CDR3 is CASSFPGGNEQYF. CDR3 DNA sequence: TGTGCCAGCAGCTTCCCGGGGGGCAACGAGCAGTACTTC.

This sequence joins TRBV7-6 and TRBJ2-5; D unclear. The J call may be in error: the DNA end matches TRBJ2-7 better. The CDR3 is made up of 16 amino acids. Germline lookup yields CDR1 SGHVS and CDR2 FNYEAQ. CDR3 in amino acids: CASSFASGYQPYEQYF. Here the CDR3 DNA reads TGTGCCAGCAGTTTCGCTTCGGGTTATCAACCCTACGAGCAGTACTTC.

This clonotype was counted a few times. The rearrangement uses TRBV9 and TRBJ1-1; D is perhaps TRBD1 (6 bases). CDR3 length: 14 residues. Trimming stripped 3 bases from V and 5 bases from J, with 14 bases between. Germline-derived CDR1 and CDR2 are SGDLS and YYNGEE. CDR3 sequence: CASSGRPQGTEAFF. The CDR3 DNA is TGTGCCAGCAGCGGCCGGCCCCAGGGGACTGAAGCTTTCTTT.

This clonotype has only one observation. The chain employs TRBV7-2 and TRBJ1-2, with unresolved D. The CDR3 runs to 14 residues. Germline lookup yields CDR1 SGHTA and CDR2 FQGNSA. Trimming took 1 base from V and 6 from J, leaving 12 bases between them. The CDR3 coding sequence is TGTGCCAGCAGCTTAGTAATCTCTAGCGATGGCTACACCTTC. As protein: CASSLVISSDGYTF.

The chain uses TRBV28 and TRBJ2-1; D is ambiguous. The V gene's germline CDR1 is MDHEN and CDR2 SYDVKM. V was clipped by 6 bases and J by 3 bases, with 12 bases between them. CDR3 length: 14 residues. The CDR3 nucleotides are TGTGCCAGCAGCTCAGCGCATCGCTACAATGAGCAGTTCTTC. Its translation is CASSSAHRYNEQFF.

This clonotype was seen a handful of times. V is TRBV29-1 and J is TRBJ1-1; D call uncertain. The CDR3 runs 14 residues. The V gene lost 2 bases and the J gene lost 0 bases, with 10 bases spanning the gap. The V gene's germline CDR1 is SQVTM and CDR2 ANQGSEA. The CDR3 DNA sequence: TGCAGCGTTGAACTTTTTAACGTGAACACTGAAGCTTTCTTT. Translation gives CSVELFNVNTEAFF. Supplemented by reference TRBV29-1 and TRBJ1-1, the full variable domain reads SAVISQKPSRDICQRGTSLTIQCQVDSQVTMMFWYRQQPGQSLTLIATANQGSEATYESGFVIDKFPISRPNLTFSTLTVSNMSPEDSSIYLCSVELFNVNTEAFFGQGTRLTVV.

This clonotype has only a few counts. One end of the junction is discordant with germline, which a read error may explain. The genes are TRBV10-3 and TRBJ2-5; TRBD1 might be the D (6 bases). Gene TRBJ2-7 matches the end of the DNA better, so the J call may be wrong. Germline V CDR1 and CDR2: ENHRY, SYGVKD. CDR3 length: 16 amino acids. The CDR3 here is CAISESIPDRPREQYF. The CDR3 nucleotides are TGTGCTATCAGTGAGTCGATCCCGGACAGACCTCGCGAGCAGTACTTC.

The chain combines TRBV5-1 with TRBJ2-1, with TRBD1 matching over 8 bases. Germline CDR1 is SGHRS and CDR2 is YFSETQ. The V gene end was trimmed by 0 bases and the J gene end by 6 bases; junction bases not matched to a gene: 5. The CDR3 runs 15 residues. The CDR3 spells CASSLGTGSGNEQFF. Written as DNA, the CDR3 is TGCGCCAGCAGCTTGGGGACAGGGTCGGGCAATGAGCAGTTCTTC.

This clonotype was seen a few times. The CDR3 spells CASSQFEDEQYF. As DNA, the CDR3 is TGCGCCAGCAGCCAGTTTGAGGACGAGCAGTACTTC. The chain uses TRBV4-1 and TRBJ2-7; no firm D call. This CDR3 contains 12 residues. CDR1 is MGHRA and CDR2 is YSYEKL in the germline V gene. V lost 3 bases, J lost 5 bases, and 8 bases lay in between.

As regards this clonotype: A junction boundary mismatches the germline segment, possibly from a read error. This chain uses TRBV7-7 with TRBJ2-3; no firm D call. The CDR3 loop spans 16 amino acids. The V gene's germline CDR1 is SSHAT and CDR2 FNYEAQ (reference sequence). CDR3 sequence (DNA): TGTGCTAGCAGCTTAGGTCTCGGCAGGAGCACAGATACGCAGTATTTT. This codes for CASSLGLGRSTDTQYF.

The chain uses TRBV4-2 and TRBJ2-1; D is unresolved. Between the trimmed V and J ends, which lost 0 bases and 15 bases, there was a span of 18 bases. The germline V gene has CDR1 LGHNA and CDR2 YNFKEQ. The CDR3 contains 14 residues. The CDR3 nucleotides are TGTGCCAGCAGCCAAGAAGTGGGAACTCCCCCCGGGTTCTTC. Its protein is CASSQEVGTPPGFF.

The rearrangement joins TRBV4-1 to TRBJ1-5, with D possibly matching TRBD1 (6 bases). The germline CDR1 and CDR2 sequences are MGHRA and YSYEKL. The CDR3 runs 15 residues. The ends were cut back, 1 base at V and 4 bases at J, with 11 bases in the middle. CDR3 in amino acids: CASSQVRQGNQPQHF. CDR3 DNA sequence: TGCGCCAGCAGCCAAGTAAGGCAGGGGAATCAGCCCCAGCATTTT.

This sequence joins TRBV10-3 and TRBJ2-1; D assignment may be TRBD1 or TRBD2 (5 bases each). Germline V gene sequence: CDR1 ENHRY, CDR2 SYGVKD. V lost 10 bases, J lost 7 bases, and 20 bases lay in between. The length of the CDR3 is 14 residues. This CDR3 reads CATTAGAGRNEQFF. CDR3 in DNA: TGTGCCACCACTGCCGGGGCAGGTCGTAATGAGCAGTTCTTC.

This clonotype was found a few times. J is TRBJ1-4 and V is TRBV4-2, with D unresolved. Germline CDR1 and CDR2: LGHNA and YNFKEQ. Trimming removed 1 base at V and 11 bases at J, with 11 bases between. This CDR3 spans 13 amino acids. The CDR3: CASSQVIPGKLFF. CDR3 nucleotide sequence: TGTGCCAGCAGCCAAGTGATTCCGGGGAAACTGTTTTTT.

This clonotype was observed a few times. This chain connects TRBV4-3 to TRBJ2-3, with 10 bases lining up with TRBD2. Germline V gene data show CDR1 as LGHNA and CDR2 as YSLEER. The CDR3 has 18 amino acids. Trimming removed 0 bases from V and 6 bases from J; junction bases left unmatched: 12. In DNA form, the CDR3 reads TGCGCCAGCAGCCAAGATCCCCCACTAGCGGGGAAGCCGGATACGCAGTATTTT. This gives the protein CASSQDPPLAGKPDTQYF.

The chain couples TRBV6-6 to TRBJ2-7; TRBD1 matches 9 bases. This CDR3 contains 15 residues. Germline assignment: CDR1 MNHNY and CDR2 SVGAGI (reference sequence). The V and J ends lost 6 bases and 6 bases, in that order; junction bases with no gene match: 12. DNA for the CDR3: TGTGCCAGCAGCGACCCCCCTACAGGGGGCGGCGAGCAGTACTTC. Translated: CASSDPPTGGGEQYF.

This clonotype showed up just a few times. The chain carries TRBV20-1 and TRBJ2-3; 8 bases line up with TRBD2. There are 16 residues in the CDR3. The ends lost 0 bases at V and 1 base at J; junction bases unmatched: 6. Germline CDR1 and CDR2: DFQATT and SNEGSKA (reference sequence). Written as DNA, the CDR3 is TGCAGTGCTAGAGATCGAAAAGCGGGGGGCACAGATACGCAGTATTTT. This translates into CSARDRKAGGTDTQYF.

This clonotype was picked up a small number of times. The chain carries TRBV9 and TRBJ2-3; no reliable D call. From germline, CDR1 is SGDLS and CDR2 YYNGEE. Trimming removed 7 bases from V and 5 bases from J, with 14 bases in between. The CDR3 consists of 13 residues. The CDR3 bases are TGTGCCAGCGAAAACCCCACTGGAGATACGCAGTATTTT. This codes for CASENPTGDTQYF.

J is TRBJ1-5 and V is TRBV20-1; 7 bases agree with TRBD1. The V gene end was trimmed by 4 bases and the J gene end by 6 bases; junction bases not matched to a gene: 9. The CDR3 extends over 14 amino acids. The V gene's germline CDR1 is DFQATT and CDR2 SNEGSKA (reference sequence). Here the CDR3 DNA reads TGCAGTGCTACCGGGGACAGTTCAGGTCAGCCCCAGCATTTT. Amino acid sequence: CSATGDSSGQPQHF.

With respect to this clonotype: This is likely a read error, given that the CDR3 carries no conserved phenylalanine or tryptophan at its end. J is TRBJ2-6 and V is TRBV4-1; D remains unclear. Germline loops: CDR1 MGHRA, CDR2 YSYEKL. CDR3 size: 14 residues. Trimming removed 8 bases at V and 1 base at J, with 9 bases between. DNA for the CDR3: TGCGCCAGCGGGCCAAAGTCTGGGGCCAACGTCCTGACTTTA. This gives the protein CASGPKSGANVLTL.

Note on this clonotype: This may come from a read error, since a much larger clone is one base off. The J gene is TRBJ2-1, the V gene TRBV20-1; 8 bases match TRBD2. The V gene's germline CDR1 is DFQATT and CDR2 SNEGSKA (reference sequence). This CDR3 has 13 residues. The CDR3 loop is CSARAGDKETQFF. Here the CDR3 DNA reads TGCAGTGCGAGAGCGGGGGACAAAGAGACCCAGTTCTTC.

This clonotype came up a few times. The genes are TRBV4-3 and TRBJ1-2; 8 nucleotides line up with TRBD1. CDR1 and CDR2 (germline): LGHNA, YSLEER. CDR3 length equals 16 residues. J was trimmed by 2 bases and V by 2 bases; bases with no gene match: 7. The CDR3 nucleotides are TGCGCCAGCAGCCAAACCTCCTGGGACAGGAACTATGGCTACACCTTC. Its translation: CASSQTSWDRNYGYTF.

The V call is TRBV2, the J call TRBJ2-1, with TRBD1 matching over 8 bases. This CDR3 has 14 amino acids. V lost 5 bases, J lost 10 bases, and 10 bases stayed unmatched. Germline CDR1 SNHLY, CDR2 FYNNEI. The CDR3: CASSQDRASGEQFF. The CDR3 coding sequence is TGTGCCAGCAGTCAGGACAGGGCCAGTGGGGAGCAGTTCTTC.

J is TRBJ2-7 and V is TRBV4-2; D call uncertain. CDR3 length: 15 amino acids. Germline V gives CDR1 LGHNA, CDR2 YNFKEQ. The V end lost 1 base, the J end lost 5 bases, and 15 bases lay between the germline ends. CDR3 nucleotides: TGTGCCAGCAGCCAAGGCTGGGCAGGCTTCAACGAGCAGTACTTC. Protein product: CASSQGWAGFNEQYF.

The J gene is TRBJ1-2, the V gene TRBV4-3, with a possible D match to TRBD1 (6 bases). CDR1 is LGHNA and CDR2 is YSLEER in the germline V gene. CDR3 length: 15 amino acids. V was shortened by 0 bases and J by 4 bases, with 12 bases between the two germline ends. The CDR3 region is CASSQEGGIVYGYTF. The CDR3 coding sequence is TGCGCCAGCAGCCAAGAAGGGGGAATTGTCTATGGCTACACCTTC.